The rows below give T cell receptor beta chains drawn from one sample of a study of post-analysis software for immune sequencing data. TCRdb called the PCR reads again in MiXCR, with one record for every CDR3 protein. The table has roughly 800,000 distinct CDR3 sequences, roughly 50% seen once. Sequencing used blood. The receptors were gathered from a girl aged 5-17 years with multiple sclerosis. Each CDR3 is given with its conserved first and last residue. Fields, in order: V gene, J gene, CDR3 protein.

v_gene: TRBV29-1
j_gene: TRBJ2-7
CDR3aa: CSVRDFSYEQYF

v_gene: TRBV18
j_gene: TRBJ2-3
CDR3aa: CASSPQQGDTQYF

v_gene: TRBV10-3
j_gene: -
CDR3aa: CAISESPQSVGTQYF

v_gene: TRBV20-1
j_gene: TRBJ2-3
CDR3aa: CSASPSAAGVGTDTQYF

v_gene: TRBV12-3/TRBV12-4
j_gene: TRBJ2-1
CDR3aa: CASSRTSGGNNEQFF

v_gene: TRBV20-1
j_gene: TRBJ1-2
CDR3aa: CSAREEVGYGYTF

v_gene: TRBV13
j_gene: TRBJ2-2
CDR3aa: CAITQRNTGELFF

v_gene: TRBV6-6
j_gene: TRBJ1-4
CDR3aa: CASSYLGRVNEKLFF

v_gene: TRBV12-3/TRBV12-4
j_gene: TRBJ2-3
CDR3aa: CASSEDYADTQYF

v_gene: TRBV27
j_gene: TRBJ2-1
CDR3aa: CASSLGGSLSSYNEQFF

v_gene: TRBV20-1
j_gene: TRBJ1-1
CDR3aa: CSARGADTEAFF

v_gene: TRBV20-1
j_gene: TRBJ2-5
CDR3aa: CSASRTSGAGETQYF

v_gene: TRBV20-1
j_gene: TRBJ1-5
CDR3aa: CSARDPLLGTVSNQPQHF

v_gene: TRBV14
j_gene: TRBJ2-3
CDR3aa: CASSQEGLASGDTQYF

v_gene: TRBV20-1
j_gene: TRBJ1-2
CDR3aa: CSARTDYGYTF

v_gene: TRBV27
j_gene: TRBJ2-3
CDR3aa: CASSPLLATDTQYF

v_gene: TRBV29-1
j_gene: -
CDR3aa: CSVESRQGVCGEQYF

v_gene: TRBV10-3
j_gene: TRBJ2-3
CDR3aa: CAIKRGVDTDTQYF

v_gene: TRBV5-5
j_gene: TRBJ1-1
CDR3aa: CASSFAGLNTEAFF

v_gene: TRBV5-1
j_gene: -
CDR3aa: CASSLAFGTSPREQYF

v_gene: TRBV29-1
j_gene: TRBJ2-1
CDR3aa: CSAMGRINYNEQFF

v_gene: TRBV14
j_gene: -
CDR3aa: CASSQLSEQYF

v_gene: TRBV5-1
j_gene: TRBJ2-5
CDR3aa: CASSLVESGDGTQYF

v_gene: TRBV11-1
j_gene: TRBJ1-6
CDR3aa: CASSPRQGSPLHF

v_gene: TRBV6-6
j_gene: TRBJ2-3
CDR3aa: CASRTGQGTDTQYF

v_gene: TRBV12-3/TRBV12-4
j_gene: -
CDR3aa: CANSPPGVETQYF

v_gene: TRBV20-1
j_gene: TRBJ2-1
CDR3aa: CSARDRLAGDYNEQFF

v_gene: TRBV7-8
j_gene: TRBJ2-5
CDR3aa: CASSQRHRQETQYF

v_gene: TRBV7-9
j_gene: TRBJ2-3
CDR3aa: CASSFRPGTSGDTDTQYF

v_gene: TRBV29-1
j_gene: TRBJ2-5
CDR3aa: CSVRGQTFQETQYF

v_gene: TRBV5-1
j_gene: TRBJ2-1
CDR3aa: CASSLGLAGYDEQFF

v_gene: TRBV5-6
j_gene: TRBJ2-3
CDR3aa: CASSVPGGLADTQYF

v_gene: TRBV11-2
j_gene: TRBJ2-1
CDR3aa: CASSLEAGSFRNEQFF

v_gene: TRBV12-3/TRBV12-4
j_gene: TRBJ1-5
CDR3aa: CASRSGFQGGQPQHF

v_gene: TRBV12-3/TRBV12-4
j_gene: TRBJ2-1
CDR3aa: CASSLGTGFDEQFF

v_gene: TRBV20-1
j_gene: TRBJ1-5
CDR3aa: CSALDRNQPQHF

v_gene: TRBV20-1
j_gene: TRBJ2-1
CDR3aa: CSARAGREQFF

v_gene: TRBV20-1
j_gene: TRBJ1-1
CDR3aa: CSARGGARTPTNTEAFF

v_gene: TRBV2
j_gene: TRBJ2-1
CDR3aa: CANTGGNMNEQFF

v_gene: TRBV7-3
j_gene: TRBJ2-7
CDR3aa: CTSSLAAGGSYEQYF

v_gene: TRBV15
j_gene: TRBJ2-6
CDR3aa: CASGASSANVLTF

v_gene: TRBV20-1
j_gene: TRBJ2-7
CDR3aa: CSAVLAEPYEQYF

v_gene: TRBV29-1
j_gene: TRBJ1-4
CDR3aa: CSVEVGEKLFF